Listed here are 2 T cell receptor beta chains from one sample, sequenced in a study of blood T cell repertoires in COVID-19. Clones were sequenced by immunoSEQ multiplex PCR, and TCRdb holds only the in-frame ones, with some missing. The sample contains about 150,000 clones, approximately 80% of which appear only once. Sequenced material: PBMCs or T cells enriched from blood (not recorded which). The origin of the receptors is an older man who had been exposed to COVID-19.

The chain employs TRBV1 and TRBJ1-1; the table's D call, TRBD1, was not checked against the DNA. TRBV1 is a listed pseudogene. The length of the CDR3 is 23 residues. The CDR3, as DNA: TGCACCAGCAGCCAAGGTGTGGCTTTCCATTCGGGACAGGGGCGCCCTATGAACACTGAAGCTTTCTTT. Translating it yields CTSSQGVAFHSGQGRPMNTEAFF.

The gene calls are TRBV7-3 and TRBJ2-6, with 7 bases that match TRBD1. The CDR3 has 15 residues. Germline-derived CDR1 and CDR2 are SGHTA and FQGTGA. The V and J ends lost 6 bases and 2 bases, in that order; junction bases with no gene match: 4. CDR3 loop: CASSSGQTGANVLTF. The CDR3 nucleotides read TGTGCCAGCAGTTCGGGACAGACTGGGGCCAACGTCCTGACTTTC.